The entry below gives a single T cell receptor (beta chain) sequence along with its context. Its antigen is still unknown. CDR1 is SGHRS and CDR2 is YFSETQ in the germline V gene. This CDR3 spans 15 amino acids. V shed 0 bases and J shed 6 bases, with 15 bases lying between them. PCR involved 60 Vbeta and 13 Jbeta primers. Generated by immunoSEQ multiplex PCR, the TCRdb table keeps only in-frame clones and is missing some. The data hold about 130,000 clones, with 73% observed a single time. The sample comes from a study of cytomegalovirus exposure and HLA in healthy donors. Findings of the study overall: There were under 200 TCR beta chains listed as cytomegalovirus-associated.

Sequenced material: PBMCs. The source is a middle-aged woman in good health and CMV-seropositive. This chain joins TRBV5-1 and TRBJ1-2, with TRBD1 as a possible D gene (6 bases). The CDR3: CASSLARGGHNGYTF. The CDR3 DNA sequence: TGCGCCAGCAGCTTGGCCCGCGGGGGGCATAATGGCTACACCTTC.